Presented here are 25 T cell receptor beta chains from one specimen sequenced in a study of shared clonotypes between healthy human individuals. Sequencing used immunoSEQ multiplex PCR; TCRdb keeps in-frame clones, though not all of them. The sample records about 460,000 clones, 77% being singletons. Sequenced input: PBMCs. These receptors all come from a woman in her forties in good health. Some clones in this sample may be carry-over from other donors' samples.

Comment on this clone: A read error may produce the germline difference seen at one junction end. The CDR3 sequence: CASSLREGLSDNEQFF. CDR3 coding DNA: TGTGCCAGCAGCTTACGTGAGGGACTCTCCGACAATGAGCAGTTCTTC. This sequence joins TRBV7-8 and TRBJ2-1; perhaps TRBD2 as D (6 bases). Germline V gives CDR1 SGHVS, CDR2 FQNEAQ. The CDR3 loop spans 16 amino acids.

The J gene is TRBJ1-4, the V gene TRBV29-1; D is ambiguous. Germline V CDR1 and CDR2: SQVTM, ANQGSEA. Trimming took 4 bases from V and 6 from J, leaving 12 bases between them. This CDR3 is built from 13 residues. CDR3 amino acids: CSVGFGVDEKLFF. The CDR3 bases are TGCAGCGTTGGTTTTGGGGTGGATGAAAAACTGTTTTTT.

This chain uses TRBV20-1 with TRBJ2-3, with D uncertain. CDR3 size: 11 residues. The V and J ends lost 6 bases and 6 bases respectively, with 10 bases between them. Germline-derived CDR1 and CDR2 are DFQATT and SNEGSKA (reference sequence). In DNA form, the CDR3 reads TGCAGTGCATCAACCCGGGATACGCAGTATTTT. This gives the protein CSASTRDTQYF.

The gene calls are TRBV28 and TRBJ2-7; perhaps TRBD2 as D (5 bases). The V gene's germline CDR1 is MDHEN and CDR2 SYDVKM. V lost 5 bases, J lost 5 bases, and 28 bases lay in between. The CDR3 contains 18 residues. The CDR3, as DNA: TGTGCCAGCAGTCCCATACGTCCCCGCGCTTACAGCGGTCACGAGCAGTACTTC. Protein: CASSPIRPRAYSGHEQYF.

This clone was seen more than once but under ten times. V is TRBV19 and J is TRBJ1-1, with D possibly matching TRBD1 (5 bases). This CDR3 has 13 amino acids. Germline V gives CDR1 LNHDA, CDR2 SQIVND (reference sequence). V was pared by 3 bases and J by 5 bases, with 10 bases between. The CDR3 DNA reads TGTGCCAGTAGTATGATCGCAGGGACTGAAGCTTTCTTT. Its protein is CASSMIAGTEAFF. The full variable domain, rest sourced from reference TRBV19 and TRBJ1-1, is DGGITQSPKYLFRKEGQNVTLSCEQNLNHDAMYWYRQDPGQGLRLIYYSQIVNDFQKGDIAEGYSVSREKKESFPLTVTSAQKNPTAFYLCASSMIAGTEAFFGQGTRLTVV.

The sample holds one count of this clone. The chain is built from TRBV18 and TRBJ1-3; 8 bases fit TRBD1. With 4 bases clipped from V and 4 bases from J, the junction kept 9 bases outside the gene matches. Germline V gives CDR1 KGHSH, CDR2 LQKENI. The CDR3 length is 16 residues. Here the CDR3 DNA reads TGTGCCAGCTCACAGGGACAGGCATCTGGCGGAAACACCATATATTTT. As protein: CASSQGQASGGNTIYF.

In the case of this clone: A read error is the likely source, as a far larger clone sits one nucleotide away. DNA of the CDR3: TGTGCCAGCGCTACAACCCTAACGGGAGGACAAGAGACCCAGTACTTC. Translated: CASATTLTGGQETQYF. The V call is TRBV7-2, the J call TRBJ2-5; 7 nucleotides align to TRBD2. V was pared by 8 bases and J by 2 bases, with 14 bases of the junction left unmatched. Germline CDR1 reads SGHTA; CDR2 reads FQGNSA. This CDR3 comprises 16 residues.

The rearrangement links TRBV27 to TRBJ2-1, with 7 bases that match TRBD2. This CDR3 has 15 residues. V gave up 4 bases and J gave up 2 bases; unmatched junction bases: 5. Germline V gives CDR1 MNHEY, CDR2 SMNVEV (reference sequence). CDR3 protein: CASSSPSGAYNEQFF. The CDR3 DNA is TGTGCCAGCAGTTCCCCTAGCGGTGCCTACAATGAGCAGTTCTTC.

This clone showed up just a few times. The rearrangement uses TRBV11-2 and TRBJ2-5, with D uncertain. This CDR3 region has 15 residues. Deletions cut 1 base from V and 1 base from J, with 10 bases between. CDR1 and CDR2 from the germline V gene are SGHAT and FQNNGV. The CDR3 loop reads CASSLGPLPQETQYF. The CDR3 bases are TGTGCCAGCAGCTTAGGTCCGCTTCCCCAAGAGACCCAGTACTTC.

Worth noting for this clone: This may be a read error: a much more frequent sequence differs by one nucleotide. V gene TRBV2 combines with J gene TRBJ1-2, with D tentatively TRBD1 (5 bases). V lost 4 bases and J lost 6, with 15 bases in between. From germline, CDR1 is SNHLY and CDR2 FYNNEI. The CDR3 has 14 amino acids. The DNA for the CDR3 is TGTGCCAGCAGTGTGGGGCCGAGTCCCCATGGCTACACCTTC. It specifies CASSVGPSPHGYTF.

The V call is TRBV4-1, the J call TRBJ2-1, with 11 bases aligning to TRBD2. CDR1 and CDR2 from the germline V gene are MGHRA and YSYEKL. V lost 2 bases, J lost 8 bases, and 8 bases stayed unmatched. This CDR3 comprises 16 residues. The CDR3 spells CASSQFGSGRDDEQFF. The DNA of the CDR3 is TGCGCCAGCAGCCAATTCGGTAGCGGGAGGGACGATGAGCAGTTCTTC.

The chain links TRBV5-1 to TRBJ2-1, with 13 bases aligning to TRBD2. Germline CDR1 SGHRS, CDR2 YFSETQ. V was clipped by 3 bases and J by 4 bases; unmatched bases: 4. This CDR3 has 16 residues. Here the CDR3 reads CASSWGLAGRYNEQFF. Here the CDR3 DNA reads TGCGCCAGCAGCTGGGGACTAGCGGGACGGTACAATGAGCAGTTCTTC.

The chain couples TRBV5-1 to TRBJ2-3; D perhaps matches TRBD1 (6 bases). The CDR3 loop spans 14 amino acids. V was pared by 4 bases and J by 3 bases, with 12 bases between. Germline V gene sequence: CDR1 SGHRS, CDR2 YFSETQ. In DNA form, the CDR3 reads TGCGCCAGCAGCATAATGGGGACAACAGATACGCAGTATTTT. Translating gives CASSIMGTTDTQYF.

As for this clone: A far larger clone is just one base off, so this is likely a read error. This chain joins TRBV7-9 and TRBJ2-1; 7 bases are shared with TRBD1. V lost 5 bases, J lost 3 bases, and 7 bases stayed unmatched. Germline V CDR1 and CDR2: SEHNR, FQNEAQ (reference sequence). The CDR3 is made up of 15 amino acids. CDR3 residues: CASSQDSGGYNEQFF. The CDR3 region has the DNA TGTGCCAGCAGCCAAGATTCAGGGGGCTACAATGAGCAGTTCTTC.

About this clone itself: This may come from a read error, since a much larger clone is one base off. The sample carries other DNA sequences with the same CDR3. This chain joins TRBV5-1 and TRBJ2-5; perhaps TRBD1 as D (5 bases). V lost 4 bases and J lost 5, with 12 bases in between. In germline, CDR1 is SGHRS, CDR2 YFSETQ. This CDR3 comprises 13 residues. The CDR3 DNA reads as TGCGCCAGCAGCCTCGGTGGGGCGGAGACCCAGTACTTC. It specifies CASSLGGAETQYF. Full variable domain (remainder filled in from reference TRBV5-1 and TRBJ2-5): KAGVTQTPRYLIKTRGQQVTLSCSPISGHRSVSWYQQTPGQGLQFLFEYFSETQRNKGNFPGRFSGRQFSNSRSEMNVSTLELGDSALYLCASSLGGAETQYFGPGTRLLVL.

The rearrangement links TRBV7-9 to TRBJ2-1, with TRBD2 as a possible D gene (5 bases). The V end lost 0 bases, the J end lost 8 bases, and 8 bases lay between the germline ends. The CDR3 is 13 residues long. Per germline, CDR1 SEHNR and CDR2 FQNEAQ (reference sequence). This CDR3 is CASSLAGSDEQFF. In DNA form, the CDR3 reads TGTGCCAGCAGCTTAGCAGGGAGCGATGAGCAGTTCTTC. Based on the CDR3 plus reference TRBV7-9 and TRBJ2-1, the full variable domain is DTGVSQNPRHKITKRGQNVTFRCDPISEHNRLYWYRQTLGQGPEFLTYFQNEAQLEKSRLLSDRFSAERPKGSFSTLEIQRTEQGDSAMYLCASSLAGSDEQFFGPGTRLTVL.

The genes are TRBV7-9 and TRBJ1-1; tentative D call: TRBD1 (5 bases). This CDR3 is built from 12 residues. In germline, CDR1 is SEHNR, CDR2 FQNEAQ (reference sequence). The ends were cut back, 3 bases at V and 12 bases at J, with 14 bases in the middle. The CDR3 protein is CASSLSGGSPFF. CDR3 bases: TGTGCCAGCAGCTTGTCCGGGGGGAGTCCTTTCTTT.

The chain combines TRBV11-3 with TRBJ2-2, with D possibly TRBD2 on 5 matching bases. CDR1 SGHNT and CDR2 YENEEA come from the germline V gene. V was trimmed by 2 bases and J by 3 bases, leaving 10 bases between them. This CDR3 is 15 amino acids long. The CDR3 is CASSLSGGYTGELFF. CDR3 DNA sequence: TGTGCCAGCAGCTTATCCGGAGGTTACACCGGGGAGCTGTTTTTT.

The rearrangement uses TRBV4-2 and TRBJ2-7; the D gene is possibly TRBD2 (5 bases). The CDR3 consists of 16 residues. V lost 0 bases, J lost 4 bases, and 16 bases lay in between. Germline V gives CDR1 LGHNA, CDR2 YNFKEQ. The CDR3 nucleotides read TGTGCCAGCAGCCAAGATATCCGGGGAGATAGGTACGAGCAGTACTTC. Translation gives CASSQDIRGDRYEQYF.

The chain recombines TRBV7-9 with TRBJ1-4; TRBD1 might be the D (5 bases). Trimming cost V 5 bases and J 3 bases, with 13 bases left between them. This CDR3 has 15 residues. The germline CDR1 and CDR2 sequences are SEHNR and FQNEAQ (reference sequence). The CDR3 region has the DNA TGTGCCAGCAGCCTGCGTGGGGCCCCTAATGAAAAACTGTTTTTT. This codes for CASSLRGAPNEKLFF.

Comments on this clone: One base separates it from a far larger clone, so it is likely a read error. The same CDR3 arises from other DNA sequences in this sample as well. The chain is built from TRBV28 and TRBJ1-1; D is unclear. The CDR3 spans 14 residues. Germline assignment: CDR1 MDHEN and CDR2 SYDVKM. The DNA for the CDR3 is TGTGCCAGCAGTTTATCACACGGGAGCACTGAAGCCTTCTTT. This sequence encodes CASSLSHGSTEAFF.

The V call is TRBV6-1, the J call TRBJ1-2, with D tentatively TRBD1 (5 bases). The CDR3 length is 15 residues. Germline CDR1 is MNHNS and CDR2 is SASEGT. Trimming took off 6 bases at V and 2 bases at J, with 16 bases between the two ends. The CDR3 protein is CASRRGWEGNYGYTF. CDR3 nucleotides: TGTGCCAGCAGGAGGGGCTGGGAGGGGAACTATGGCTACACCTTC.

As concerns this clone: This likely stems from a read error, as it lies one base from a far larger clone. This same CDR3 is encoded by further DNA sequences in the sample. The gene calls are TRBV19 and TRBJ1-1; 10 bases map to TRBD1. This CDR3 has 11 residues. Germline-derived CDR1 and CDR2 are LNHDA and SQIVND (reference sequence). V lost 9 bases and J lost 11; bases outside the gene matches: 6. CDR3 residues: CASDRGQGAFF. The DNA for the CDR3 is TGTGCCAGCGACAGGGGGCAGGGGGCTTTCTTT. Full variable domain (rest looked up from reference TRBV19 and TRBJ1-1): DGGITQSPKYLFRKEGQNVTLSCEQNLNHDAMYWYRQDPGQGLRLIYYSQIVNDFQKGDIAEGYSVSREKKESFPLTVTSAQKNPTAFYLCASDRGQGAFFGQGTRLTVV.

The chain combines TRBV7-9 with TRBJ1-1; 7 bases agree with TRBD1. The CDR3 consists of 16 residues. Trimming cost V 1 base and J 0 bases; bases outside gene matches: 5. Germline assignment: CDR1 SEHNR and CDR2 FQNEAQ (reference sequence). The CDR3 loop reads CASSLDETGLNTEAFF. For the CDR3, the DNA is TGTGCCAGCAGCTTAGATGAGACAGGGTTGAACACTGAAGCTTTCTTT.

Of note for this clone: A much larger clone sits a single nucleotide away, making a read error possible. Different DNA sequences within this sample yield the same CDR3. The chain recombines TRBV7-9 with TRBJ2-5; D is ambiguous. The DNA matches TRBJ2-7 better at its end, which makes the J call doubtful. Looked up from germline, CDR1 is SEHNR and CDR2 is FQNEAQ (reference sequence). CDR3 length: 11 amino acids. The CDR3 nucleotides read TGTGCCAGCTCGGTTAGTTACGAGCAGTACTTC. Its translation: CASSVSYEQYF.